The 18 T cell receptor beta chains below were found in one sample sequenced in a study of cytomegalovirus exposure and HLA in healthy donors. This PCR relied on a set of 60 Vbeta primers and 13 Jbeta primers. The repertoire was sequenced with immunoSEQ multiplex PCR; TCRdb's copy has only in-frame clones and lacks some. The profile shows roughly 140,000 clones, around 81% of them singletons. The sequencing input was PBMCs. The receptors derive from a man in his forties or fifties in good health and CMV-seropositive.

This chain links TRBV6-5 with TRBJ1-2; the D gene is possibly TRBD1 (6 bases). This CDR3 comprises 14 residues. Germline V CDR1 and CDR2: MNHEY, SVGAGI. With 5 bases removed from V and 4 bases from J, the gap between germline ends came to 14 bases. The chain's CDR3 is CASSTGTVSYGYTF. The CDR3 DNA is TGTGCCAGCAGTACAGGGACGGTCAGCTATGGCTACACCTTC.

The chain uses TRBV10-1 and TRBJ2-5, with 8 positions matching TRBD1. Trimming removed 8 bases from V and 1 base from J; junction bases left unmatched: 12. CDR1 is WNHNN and CDR2 is SYGVQD in the germline V gene (reference sequence). The CDR3 length is 16 residues. The CDR3 loop reads CASPQGQESPQETQYF. The CDR3 DNA reads as TGCGCCAGCCCTCAGGGACAGGAGAGCCCCCAAGAGACCCAGTACTTC.

J is TRBJ2-7 and V is TRBV19, with 8 bases fitting TRBD1. Germline V gene sequence: CDR1 LNHDA, CDR2 SQIVND (reference sequence). CDR3 size: 14 residues. J gave up 5 bases and V 4 bases, and 7 bases lay outside the gene matches. CDR3 in DNA: TGTGCCAGTAGTACAGGGACAGGTCTGGACGAGCAGTACTTC. This codes for CASSTGTGLDEQYF.

The V and J genes are TRBV30 and TRBJ2-1, with D tentatively TRBD1 (7 bases). Germline V gene lookup returns CDR1 GTSNPN and CDR2 SVGIG (reference sequence). Trimming shortened V by 2 bases and J by 7 bases, and 18 bases separated the two germline ends. The CDR3 contains 15 residues. CDR3: CAWSPGGSGWNEQFF. In nucleotides, the CDR3 is TGTGCCTGGAGTCCAGGGGGGAGTGGGTGGAATGAGCAGTTCTTC.

This chain joins TRBV6-5 and TRBJ2-1, with 9 bases identical to TRBD2. The CDR3 is 15 amino acids. CDR1 MNHEY and CDR2 SVGAGI come from the germline V gene. The ends lost 2 bases at V and 9 bases at J; junction bases unmatched: 8. The chain's CDR3 is CASSYRASGKSEQFF. CDR3 bases: TGTGCCAGCAGTTACCGGGCTAGCGGGAAGTCTGAGCAGTTCTTC.

The chain employs TRBV7-9 and TRBJ1-4; D might be TRBD1 (6 bases). Germline loops: CDR1 SEHNR, CDR2 FQNEAQ (reference sequence). V was pared by 4 bases and J by 3 bases, with 9 bases between. The CDR3 totals 14 residues. DNA of the CDR3: TGTGCCAGCAGCTGGACAGCGTCTAATGAAAAACTGTTTTTT. This sequence encodes CASSWTASNEKLFF. The entire variable domain, with the rest obtained from reference TRBV7-9 and TRBJ1-4, is as follows: DTGVSQNPRHKITKRGQNVTFRCDPISEHNRLYWYRQTLGQGPEFLTYFQNEAQLEKSRLLSDRFSAERPKGSFSTLEIQRTEQGDSAMYLCASSWTASNEKLFFGSGTQLSVL.

CDR3 in DNA: TGCGCCAGCAGCTACCGGGGAAGCACTGAAGCTTTCTTT. Protein: CASSYRGSTEAFF. V is TRBV5-1 and J is TRBJ1-1, with D unclear. The V and J ends lost 3 bases and 4 bases respectively, with 10 bases between them. This CDR3 has 13 residues. CDR1 and CDR2 (germline): SGHRS, YFSETQ.

The genes are TRBV4-1 and TRBJ2-7, with 10 bases aligning to TRBD1. CDR1 is MGHRA, CDR2 YSYEKL, per germline. This CDR3 is 17 amino acids long. The V segment lost 4 bases and the J segment 9 bases; nucleotides outside the gene matches: 18. The CDR3 DNA reads as TGCGCCAGCAGCCCGTCAGTATGGGAGGGACAGGGGATAGTGCAGTACTTC. The encoded protein is CASSPSVWEGQGIVQYF.

This chain links TRBV27 with TRBJ2-3, with D tentatively TRBD1 (5 bases). CDR3 size: 18 residues. With 2 bases removed from V and 2 bases from J, the gap between germline ends came to 20 bases. Germline V gene lookup returns CDR1 MNHEY and CDR2 SMNVEV (reference sequence). The chain's CDR3 is CASSLRVPGILLTDTQYF. CDR3 nucleotides: TGTGCCAGCAGTTTAAGGGTGCCAGGGATTTTGCTCACAGATACGCAGTATTTT.

This chain connects TRBV27 to TRBJ2-3; D may be TRBD2 (5 bases). This CDR3 has 15 residues. The germline CDR1 and CDR2 sequences are MNHEY and SMNVEV (reference sequence). Trimming stripped 2 bases from V and 3 bases from J, with 12 bases between. CDR3 DNA: TGTGCCAGCAGTTTAAGCTGGAGCGGTACAGATACGCAGTATTTT. It codes for CASSLSWSGTDTQYF.

The chain couples TRBV2 to TRBJ1-1; the D is unclear. This CDR3 is 13 amino acids long. Germline-derived CDR1 and CDR2 are SNHLY and FYNNEI. Trimming took off 8 bases at V and 4 bases at J, with 14 bases between the two ends. The CDR3, as DNA: TGTGCCAGCGGCTTCGGGGTTCGCACTGAAGCTTTCTTT. The encoded protein is CASGFGVRTEAFF.

The J gene is TRBJ1-1, the V gene TRBV6-5, with no clear D. The CDR3 spans 15 residues. Trimming shortened V by 0 bases and J by 1 base, and 9 bases separated the two germline ends. CDR1 is MNHEY, CDR2 SVGAGI, per germline. CDR3 amino acids: CASSYSFTGNTEAFF. The CDR3 DNA reads TGTGCCAGCAGTTACTCGTTTACCGGGAACACTGAAGCTTTCTTT.

This clone showed up just a few times. The rearrangement links TRBV6-5 to TRBJ2-7, with 7 bases aligning to TRBD2. Germline loops: CDR1 MNHEY, CDR2 SVGAGI. V lost 1 base, J lost 5 bases, and 8 bases stayed unmatched. The CDR3 loop spans 15 amino acids. The CDR3 sequence is CASSYWGGGLDEQYF. The CDR3 bases are TGTGCCAGCAGTTACTGGGGGGGAGGGCTGGACGAGCAGTACTTC.

This clone was seen a single time. V usage is TRBV9 and J usage is TRBJ1-3; D gene uncertain. The germline V gene encodes CDR1 SGDLS and CDR2 YYNGEE. The ends were cut back, 0 bases at V and 2 bases at J, with 9 bases in the middle. This CDR3 spans 15 amino acids. CDR3 region: CASSVEMGAGNTIYF. The CDR3 nucleotides read TGTGCCAGCAGCGTAGAGATGGGAGCTGGAAACACCATATATTTT.

The genes are TRBV6-1 and TRBJ2-5; TRBD2 matches at 7 bases. This CDR3 contains 13 residues. Per the germline V gene, CDR1 is MNHNS and CDR2 is SASEGT. Trimming at V came to 6 bases and at J to 4 bases, leaving 5 bases not matched to a gene. CDR3 nucleotides: TGTGCCAGCAGGGCCGGACTAGGAGAGACCCAGTACTTC. This gives the protein CASRAGLGETQYF.

In DNA form, the CDR3 reads TGTGCCATCAGTGAGCCCGACAGCGGGGCAGATACGCAGTATTTT. It yields the protein CAISEPDSGADTQYF. The chain uses TRBV10-3 and TRBJ2-3; TRBD2 agrees at 7 bases. With V trimmed by 2 bases and J by 4 bases, 6 bases remained unmatched. Germline lookup yields CDR1 ENHRY and CDR2 SYGVKD. CDR3 length equals 15 residues.

In its sample, this clone was seen once. The chain has TRBV30 and TRBJ1-1; TRBD1 matches at 9 bases. The germline gives CDR1 GTSNPN, CDR2 SVGIG (reference sequence). The V and J ends lost 5 bases and 1 base, in that order; junction bases with no gene match: 8. There are 15 residues in the CDR3. The CDR3 sequence: CAWGGPTGGNTEAFF. The CDR3 nucleotides are TGTGCCTGGGGCGGCCCGACAGGGGGGAACACTGAAGCTTTCTTT.

This clone showed up just a few times. The chain carries TRBV7-8 and TRBJ1-1; D unresolved. This CDR3 comprises 13 residues. Germline V gene lookup returns CDR1 SGHVS and CDR2 FQNEAQ. The V gene lost 1 base and the J gene lost 4 bases, with 7 bases spanning the gap. The CDR3 coding sequence is TGTGCCAGCAGCTTAGACGGTGGCACTGAAGCTTTCTTT. This encodes CASSLDGGTEAFF.